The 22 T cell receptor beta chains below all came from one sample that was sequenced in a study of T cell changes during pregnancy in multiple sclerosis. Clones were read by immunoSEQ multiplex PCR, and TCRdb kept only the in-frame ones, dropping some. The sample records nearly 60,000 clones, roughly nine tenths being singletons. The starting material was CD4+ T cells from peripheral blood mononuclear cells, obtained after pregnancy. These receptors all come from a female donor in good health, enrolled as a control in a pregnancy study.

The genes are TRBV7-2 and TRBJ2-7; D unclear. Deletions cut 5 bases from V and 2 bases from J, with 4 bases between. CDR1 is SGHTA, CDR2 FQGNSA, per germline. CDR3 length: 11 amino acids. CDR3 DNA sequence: TGTGCCAGCAGCGGCCCCTACGAGCAGTACTTC. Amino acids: CASSGPYEQYF.

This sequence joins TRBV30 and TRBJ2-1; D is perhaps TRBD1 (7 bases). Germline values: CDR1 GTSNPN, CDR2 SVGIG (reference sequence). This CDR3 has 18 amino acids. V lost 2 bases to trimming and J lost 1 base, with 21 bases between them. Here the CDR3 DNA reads TGTGCCTGGAGTAACCGACTTTTGACAGGGAGGTCCTACAATGAGCAGTTCTTC. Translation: CAWSNRLLTGRSYNEQFF.

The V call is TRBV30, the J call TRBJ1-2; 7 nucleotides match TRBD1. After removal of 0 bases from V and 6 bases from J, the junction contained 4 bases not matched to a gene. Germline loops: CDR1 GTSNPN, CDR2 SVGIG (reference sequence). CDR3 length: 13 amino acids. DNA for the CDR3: TGTGCCTGGAGTGTGGGGCAGGGGGATGGCTACACCTTC. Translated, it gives CAWSVGQGDGYTF.

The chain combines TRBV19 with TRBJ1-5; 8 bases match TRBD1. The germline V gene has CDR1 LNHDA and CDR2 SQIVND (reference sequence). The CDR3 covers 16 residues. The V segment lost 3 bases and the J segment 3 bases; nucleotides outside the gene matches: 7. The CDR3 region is CASSIAQGAFNQPQHF. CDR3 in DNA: TGTGCCAGTAGTATCGCCCAGGGGGCATTCAATCAGCCCCAGCATTTT.

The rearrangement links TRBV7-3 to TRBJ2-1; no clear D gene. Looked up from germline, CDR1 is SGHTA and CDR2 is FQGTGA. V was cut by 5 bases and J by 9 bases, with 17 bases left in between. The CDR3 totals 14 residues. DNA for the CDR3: TGTGCCAGCAGCCGGTACCTTAGTCCCGGTGAGCAGTTCTTC. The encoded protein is CASSRYLSPGEQFF.

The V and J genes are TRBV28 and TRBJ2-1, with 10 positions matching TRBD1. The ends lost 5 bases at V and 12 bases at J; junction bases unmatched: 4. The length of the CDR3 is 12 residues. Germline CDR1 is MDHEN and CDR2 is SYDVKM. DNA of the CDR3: TGTGCCAGCAGTCGCCGGACAGGGGGGCAGTTCTTC. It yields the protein CASSRRTGGQFF.

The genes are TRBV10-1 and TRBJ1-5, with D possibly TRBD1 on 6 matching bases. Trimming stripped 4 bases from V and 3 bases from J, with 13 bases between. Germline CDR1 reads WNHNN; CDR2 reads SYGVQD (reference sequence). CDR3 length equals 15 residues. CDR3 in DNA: TGCGCCAGCAGTGGCAGGGGAATTGACAATCAGCCCCAGCATTTT. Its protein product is CASSGRGIDNQPQHF.

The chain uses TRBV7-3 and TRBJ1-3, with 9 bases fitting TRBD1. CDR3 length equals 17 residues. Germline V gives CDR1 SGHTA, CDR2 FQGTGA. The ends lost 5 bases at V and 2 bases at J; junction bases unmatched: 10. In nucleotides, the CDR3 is TGTGCCAGCAGCGAGTTACCTGGGACAGGGCCTGGAAACACCATATATTTT. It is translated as CASSELPGTGPGNTIYF.

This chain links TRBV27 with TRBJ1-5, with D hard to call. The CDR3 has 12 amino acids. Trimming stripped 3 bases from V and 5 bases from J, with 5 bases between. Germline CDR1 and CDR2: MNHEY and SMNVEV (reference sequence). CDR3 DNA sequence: TGTGCCAGCAGTTTTCTAGATCAGCCCCAGCATTTT. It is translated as CASSFLDQPQHF.

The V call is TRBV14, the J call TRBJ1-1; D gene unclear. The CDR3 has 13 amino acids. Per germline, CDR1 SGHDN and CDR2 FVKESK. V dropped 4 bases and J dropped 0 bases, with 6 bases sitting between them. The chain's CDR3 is CASSLYMNTEAFF. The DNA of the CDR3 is TGTGCCAGCAGCCTGTACATGAACACTGAAGCTTTCTTT.

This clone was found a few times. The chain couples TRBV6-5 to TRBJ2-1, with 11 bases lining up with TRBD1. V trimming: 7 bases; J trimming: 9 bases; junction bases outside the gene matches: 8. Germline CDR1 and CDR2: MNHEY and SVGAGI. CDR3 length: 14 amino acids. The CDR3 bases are TGTGCCAGCACTAGGGACAGGGGGTATGGTGAGCAGTTCTTC. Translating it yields CASTRDRGYGEQFF.

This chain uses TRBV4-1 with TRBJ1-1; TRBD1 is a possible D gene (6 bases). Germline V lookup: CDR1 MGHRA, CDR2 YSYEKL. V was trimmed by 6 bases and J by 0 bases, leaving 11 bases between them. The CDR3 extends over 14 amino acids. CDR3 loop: CASRGTLLNTEAFF. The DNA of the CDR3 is TGCGCCAGCAGGGGGACACTTTTGAACACTGAAGCTTTCTTT.

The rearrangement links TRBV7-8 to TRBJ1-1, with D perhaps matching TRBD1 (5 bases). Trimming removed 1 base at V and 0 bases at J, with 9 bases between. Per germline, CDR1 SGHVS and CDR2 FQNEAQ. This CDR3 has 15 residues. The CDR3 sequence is CASSLDRQMNTEAFF. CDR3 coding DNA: TGTGCCAGCAGCTTAGACCGACAGATGAACACTGAAGCTTTCTTT.

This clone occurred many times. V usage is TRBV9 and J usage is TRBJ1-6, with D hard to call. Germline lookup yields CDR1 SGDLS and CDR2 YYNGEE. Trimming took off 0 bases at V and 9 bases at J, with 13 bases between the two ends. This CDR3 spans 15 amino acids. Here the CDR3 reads CASSVDPGGSSPLHF. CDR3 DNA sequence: TGTGCCAGCAGCGTAGATCCAGGAGGCTCTTCACCCCTCCACTTT.

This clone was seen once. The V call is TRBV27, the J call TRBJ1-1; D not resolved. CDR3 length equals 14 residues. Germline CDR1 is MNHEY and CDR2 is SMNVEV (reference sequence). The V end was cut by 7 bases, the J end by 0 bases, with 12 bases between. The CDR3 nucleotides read TGTGCCAGCAAGTATTCGGGGTTGAACACTGAAGCTTTCTTT. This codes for CASKYSGLNTEAFF.

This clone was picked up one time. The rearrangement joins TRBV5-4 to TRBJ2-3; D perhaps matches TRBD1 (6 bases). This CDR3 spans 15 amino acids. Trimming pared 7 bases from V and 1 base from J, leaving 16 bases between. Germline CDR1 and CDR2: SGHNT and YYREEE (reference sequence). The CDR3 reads CASYTGSRGTDTQYF. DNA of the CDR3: TGTGCCAGCTACACAGGGTCTCGAGGCACAGATACGCAGTATTTT.

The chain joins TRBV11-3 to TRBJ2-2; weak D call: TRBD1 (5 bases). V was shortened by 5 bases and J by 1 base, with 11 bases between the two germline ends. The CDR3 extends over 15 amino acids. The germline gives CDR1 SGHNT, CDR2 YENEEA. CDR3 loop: CASSLGQLNTGELFF. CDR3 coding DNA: TGTGCCAGCAGCCTAGGACAACTGAACACCGGGGAGCTGTTTTTT.

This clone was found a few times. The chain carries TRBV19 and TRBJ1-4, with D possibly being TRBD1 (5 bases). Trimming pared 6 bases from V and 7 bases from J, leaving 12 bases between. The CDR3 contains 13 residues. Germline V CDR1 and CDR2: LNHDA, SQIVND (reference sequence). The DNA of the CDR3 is TGTGCCAGTAGAACCGGCGGGGGTGAAAAACTGTTTTTT. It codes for CASRTGGGEKLFF.

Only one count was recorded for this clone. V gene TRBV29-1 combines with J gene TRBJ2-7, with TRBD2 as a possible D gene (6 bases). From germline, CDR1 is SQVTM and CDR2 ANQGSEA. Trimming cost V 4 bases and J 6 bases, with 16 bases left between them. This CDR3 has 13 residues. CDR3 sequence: CSVGAGSGGEQYF. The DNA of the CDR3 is TGCAGCGTTGGCGCAGGGTCCGGGGGCGAGCAGTACTTC.

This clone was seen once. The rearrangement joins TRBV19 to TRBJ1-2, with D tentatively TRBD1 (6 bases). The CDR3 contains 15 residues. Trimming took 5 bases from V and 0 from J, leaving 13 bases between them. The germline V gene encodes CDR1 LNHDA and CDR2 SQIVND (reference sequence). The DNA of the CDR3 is TGTGCCAGTAGTCCTCGACAGGCTACTAACTATGGCTACACCTTC. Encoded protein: CASSPRQATNYGYTF.

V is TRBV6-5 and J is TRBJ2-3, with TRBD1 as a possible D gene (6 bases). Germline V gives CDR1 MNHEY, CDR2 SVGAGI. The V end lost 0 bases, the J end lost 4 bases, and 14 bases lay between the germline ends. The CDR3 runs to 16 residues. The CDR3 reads CASSYSRTAEADTQYF. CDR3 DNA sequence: TGTGCCAGCAGTTACTCGAGGACAGCCGAGGCAGATACGCAGTATTTT.

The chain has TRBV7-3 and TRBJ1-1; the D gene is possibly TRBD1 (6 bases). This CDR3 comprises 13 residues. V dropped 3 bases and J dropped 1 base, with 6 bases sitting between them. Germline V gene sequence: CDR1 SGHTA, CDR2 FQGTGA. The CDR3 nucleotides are TGTGCCAGCAGCTTGGACAGGAACACTGAAGCTTTCTTT. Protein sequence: CASSLDRNTEAFF.